The 19 T cell receptor beta chains below all came from one sample that was sequenced in a study of read filtering for tumor transcriptome and immune sequencing. Molecular barcoded adaptors covering alpha/delta and beta/gamma chains were used on 400 to 450 ng RNA. Each CDR3 protein gets one entry after TCRdb re-called the reads with MiXCR. The table shows roughly 90,000 distinct CDR3 sequences, with about a fifth occurring only once. Sequencing was carried out using a population of CD138-negative cells sorted from bone marrow. The receptors come from a donor aged 40 or older with multiple myeloma.

V is TRBV7-3 and J is TRBJ1-5; no firm D call. Germline loops: CDR1 SGHTA, CDR2 FQGTGA. The CDR3 is made up of 16 amino acids. Between the trimmed V and J ends, which lost 2 bases and 2 bases, there was a span of 13 bases. Here the CDR3 reads CASSLPGQTRNQPQHF. The CDR3 bases are TGTGCCAGCAGCTTACCCGGCCAGACCCGCAATCAGCCCCAGCATTTT.

This clonotype was seen a few times. This chain links TRBV15 with TRBJ2-3; D gene ambiguous. V lost 0 bases and J 10 bases, leaving 14 bases between the germline ends. The CDR3 is 14 residues long. Germline V lookup: CDR1 LNHNV, CDR2 YYDKDF (reference sequence). The CDR3 spells CATSREWQVGAQYF. Written as DNA, the CDR3 is TGTGCCACCAGCAGAGAATGGCAGGTCGGTGCGCAGTATTTT.

This clonotype has only a few counts. The chain uses TRBV5-1 and TRBJ2-2; tentatively, D is TRBD1 or TRBD2 (5 bases each). Germline V lookup: CDR1 SGHRS, CDR2 YFSETQ. With 10 bases removed from V and 3 bases from J, the gap between germline ends came to 16 bases. This CDR3 spans 14 amino acids. CDR3 region: CASGKAQDTGELFF. In DNA, the CDR3 is TGCGCCTCCGGGAAGGCACAGGACACCGGGGAGCTGTTTTTT.

This clonotype appeared many times. The chain employs TRBV2 and TRBJ1-4, with TRBD1 identical over 7 bases. The V gene's germline CDR1 is SNHLY and CDR2 FYNNEI. V shed 7 bases, J shed 4 bases, and the junction held 6 bases outside the gene matches. This CDR3 is 14 amino acids long. This chain's CDR3 is CASMAGQNNEKLFF. In DNA form, the CDR3 reads TGTGCCAGCATGGCGGGACAGAATAATGAAAAACTGTTTTTT.

J is TRBJ1-2 and V is TRBV7-9; D is possibly TRBD1 (5 bases). Germline CDR1 is SEHNR and CDR2 is FQNEAQ (reference sequence). V was pared by 2 bases and J by 2 bases, with 12 bases between. This CDR3 spans 15 amino acids. The CDR3 loop reads CASSLIGAANYGYTF. DNA of the CDR3: TGTGCCAGCAGCTTAATAGGGGCGGCAAACTATGGCTACACCTTC.

In this sample, this clonotype turned up many times. The genes are TRBV7-2 and TRBJ1-2; no reliable D call. Germline V CDR1 and CDR2: SGHTA, FQGNSA. V lost 4 bases, J lost 1 base, and 19 bases lay in between. CDR3 size: 17 residues. The CDR3 DNA is TGTGCCAGCAGCTCCCCAAAGACCCTATCGTATAACTATGGCTACACCTTC. It is translated as CASSSPKTLSYNYGYTF.

This clonotype was observed at least ten times. The chain uses TRBV5-1 and TRBJ2-2; a possible D gene is TRBD2 (5 bases). Germline CDR1 reads SGHRS; CDR2 reads YFSETQ. The length of the CDR3 is 17 residues. V was cut by 3 bases and J by 4 bases, with 19 bases left in between. In DNA form, the CDR3 reads TGCGCCAGCAGCTCGGTCGGGGTCAAACCGGGCACCGGGGAGCTGTTTTTT. Amino acids: CASSSVGVKPGTGELFF.

This clonotype has a count of ten or more. This sequence joins TRBV5-1 and TRBJ2-3, with D tentatively TRBD1 (5 bases). This CDR3 comprises 15 residues. Trimming removed 1 base at V and 3 bases at J, with 12 bases between. Germline CDR1 SGHRS, CDR2 YFSETQ. CDR3 bases: TGCGCCAGCAGCTTGCAAAGGGGCATAACAGATACGCAGTATTTT. This codes for CASSLQRGITDTQYF.

This clonotype came up many times. The chain joins TRBV3-1 to TRBJ2-1; 7 bases are shared with TRBD2. The CDR3 totals 16 residues. Germline CDR1 and CDR2: LGHDT and YNNKEL (reference sequence). The junction had 6 bases not matched to a gene; V was cut back by 4 bases and J by 0 bases. CDR3 sequence (DNA): TGTGCCAGCAGCCCACCTAGCGGCCACTCCTACAATGAGCAGTTCTTC. Amino acids: CASSPPSGHSYNEQFF.

In its sample, this clonotype was seen a few times. V gene TRBV5-1 combines with J gene TRBJ1-2; no reliable D call. Germline CDR1 is SGHRS and CDR2 is YFSETQ. Trimming stripped 0 bases from V and 4 bases from J, with 10 bases between. The length of the CDR3 is 14 residues. The CDR3 protein is CASSLAGRSYGYTF. As DNA, the CDR3 is TGCGCCAGCAGCTTGGCGGGCAGGAGCTATGGCTACACCTTC.

To note about this clonotype: A much bigger clone sits one base away, suggesting this may be a read error. The rearrangement links TRBV5-6 to TRBJ1-1, with TRBD1 matching over 8 bases. Germline V gene lookup returns CDR1 SGHDT and CDR2 YYEEEE. CDR3 size: 17 residues. V lost 9 bases and J lost 4; bases outside the gene matches: 20. The CDR3 sequence: CANSSTAQGALGTEAFF. CDR3 DNA sequence: TGTGCCAACAGTTCGACCGCCCAGGGGGCCTTGGGCACTGAAGCTTTCTTT.

The table lists this clonotype with many counts. The V call is TRBV2, the J call TRBJ1-1; a weak D match, TRBD1 (5 bases). The germline V gene has CDR1 SNHLY and CDR2 FYNNEI. Trimming took off 3 bases at V and 8 bases at J, with 13 bases between the two ends. The CDR3 spans 13 residues. CDR3 residues: CASSERDRSEAFF. CDR3 DNA sequence: TGTGCCAGCAGTGAGAGGGACCGATCGGAAGCTTTCTTT.

This clonotype appeared a few times. This clone may be a read error of a much larger clone one base away. The chain carries TRBV7-9 and TRBJ2-7; a weak D match, TRBD1 (6 bases). This CDR3 region has 13 residues. Germline assignment: CDR1 SEHNR and CDR2 FQNEAQ (reference sequence). Trimming took off 1 base at V and 3 bases at J, with 7 bases between the two ends. CDR3 in amino acids: CASSLGQVYEQYF. The CDR3 DNA sequence: TGTGCCAGCAGCTTAGGACAGGTCTACGAGCAGTACTTC.

Concerning this clonotype itself: Possible read error: a much larger clone is one base away. The V gene is TRBV7-9, the J gene TRBJ2-3; a possible D gene is TRBD2 (5 bases). V shed 7 bases and J shed 3 bases, with 20 bases lying between them. The CDR3 has 16 residues. Germline lookup yields CDR1 SEHNR and CDR2 FQNEAQ (reference sequence). The CDR3 region has the DNA TGTGCCAGCAATTCCACAGCGGACGCACGAACAGATACGCAGTATTTT. The encoded protein is CASNSTADARTDTQYF.

The gene calls are TRBV11-2 and TRBJ1-1; D may be TRBD1 (5 bases). CDR3 size: 13 residues. Deletions cut 0 bases from V and 8 bases from J, with 10 bases between. CDR1 and CDR2 from the germline V gene are SGHAT and FQNNGV. The CDR3 protein is CASSLDLQGEAFF. The CDR3 DNA sequence: TGTGCCAGCAGCTTAGACTTGCAGGGCGAAGCTTTCTTT.

In its sample, this clonotype was seen many times. V gene TRBV28 combines with J gene TRBJ1-1, with D unclear. The V end was cut by 2 bases, the J end by 2 bases, with 3 bases between. The CDR3 is 12 amino acids. Germline V lookup: CDR1 MDHEN, CDR2 SYDVKM. CDR3 protein: CASSLHNTEAFF. The CDR3 DNA sequence: TGTGCCAGCAGTTTACATAACACTGAAGCTTTCTTT.

This clonotype was observed at least ten times. V gene TRBV14 combines with J gene TRBJ2-1; maybe TRBD2 (6 bases). This CDR3 has 16 residues. Germline CDR1 is SGHDN and CDR2 is FVKESK. V lost 4 bases and J 8 bases, leaving 21 bases between the germline ends. The CDR3 region is CASSPIGVAVVDEQFF. CDR3 nucleotides: TGTGCCAGCAGCCCCATCGGGGTAGCGGTGGTGGATGAGCAGTTCTTC.

This clonotype has at least ten counts. The chain uses TRBV7-9 and TRBJ2-2, with D possibly TRBD1 on 6 matching bases. Germline V lookup: CDR1 SEHNR, CDR2 FQNEAQ (reference sequence). CDR3 length: 12 amino acids. Trimming removed 11 bases at V and 5 bases at J, with 12 bases between. CDR3 region: CAVDSPTGELFF. The CDR3 coding sequence is TGTGCCGTGGACAGCCCGACCGGGGAGCTGTTTTTT.

In regard to this clonotype: A much bigger clone sits one base away, suggesting this may be a read error. The V call is TRBV5-1, the J call TRBJ2-7; D perhaps matches TRBD1 (5 bases). This CDR3 comprises 14 residues. Germline V CDR1 and CDR2: SGHRS, YFSETQ. This CDR3 is CSSSLQGGIYEQYF. In nucleotides, the CDR3 is TGCTCCAGCAGCTTGCAGGGTGGGATTTACGAGCAGTACTTC.